This T cell receptor (beta chain) appears in the sequencing data of a study of Ad26.COV2.S vaccination and SARS-CoV-2 variants. For the study at large: Once or twice, 56 days apart, Ad26.COV2.S was delivered intramuscularly.

The treatment denotes: 19 received Ad26.COV2.S at low or high dose, single or two shots; roughly five received placebo; per-sample allocation not given. The samples were gathered on day 63 after the first injection of vaccine or placebo. This adult donor, from Boston, was 18-55 years old. This clone was seen more than once but under ten times. Its target is not known. Study-wide points: Placebo recipients had lower spike-specific TCR breadth than vaccine recipients.

The CDR3 sequence is 15 residues long. V was pared by 1 base and J by 4 bases, with 4 bases of the junction left unmatched. Germline CDR1 and CDR2: LGHNA and YNFKEQ. Profiled with immunoSEQ multiplex PCR; TCRdb holds only in-frame clones, not every one. The sample has about 480,000 clones; around 88% are singletons. This sequence was found in a person aged 18 to 59 who received the Ad26.COV2.S COVID-19 vaccine or a placebo. This material consisted of peripheral blood, taken in a trial of Ad26.COV2.S vaccine versus placebo. The rearrangement joins TRBV4-2 to TRBJ2-7; 10 bases are shared with TRBD2. CDR3 in amino acids: CASSQAGTSVYEQYF. DNA for the CDR3: TGTGCCAGCAGCCAAGCCGGGACTAGCGTGTACGAGCAGTACTTC.